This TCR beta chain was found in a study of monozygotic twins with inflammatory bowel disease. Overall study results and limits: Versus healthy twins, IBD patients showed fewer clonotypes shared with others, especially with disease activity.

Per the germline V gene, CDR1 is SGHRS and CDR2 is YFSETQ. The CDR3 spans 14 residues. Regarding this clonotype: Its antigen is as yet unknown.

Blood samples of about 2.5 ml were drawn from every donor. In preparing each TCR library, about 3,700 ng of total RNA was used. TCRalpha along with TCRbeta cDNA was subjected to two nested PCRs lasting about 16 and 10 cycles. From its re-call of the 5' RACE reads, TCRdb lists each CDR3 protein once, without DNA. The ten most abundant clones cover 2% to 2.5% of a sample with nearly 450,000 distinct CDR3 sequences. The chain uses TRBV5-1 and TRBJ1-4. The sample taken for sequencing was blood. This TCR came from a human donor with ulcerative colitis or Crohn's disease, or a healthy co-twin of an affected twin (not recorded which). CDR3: CASSAGDSNEKLFF.